Presented here are 24 T cell receptor beta chains from one specimen sequenced in a study of beta chain features in type 1 diabetes. The investigators reverse transcribed all of the isolated RNA, so they sequenced expressed TCRB transcripts. Measured with immunoSEQ multiplex PCR; TCRdb has only the in-frame clones, and not every one. The repertoire holds 600,000 to 650,000 clones, with 15% to 17% as singletons. Sequencing used naive CD4+ T cells from blood. The source is a man between 18 and 29 years old in good health.

This clone was found a few times. The chain carries TRBV4-3 and TRBJ2-7; perhaps TRBD2 as D (5 bases). Germline CDR1 and CDR2: LGHNA and YSLEER. The CDR3 has 19 residues. Trimming left V 1 base short and J 3 bases short, with 25 bases between. The CDR3 spells CASSQGFGGMSGIGYEQYF. CDR3 in DNA: TGCGCCAGCAGCCAAGGGTTTGGTGGGATGTCGGGAATTGGCTACGAGCAGTACTTC.

This clone was picked up a small number of times. The V gene is TRBV27, the J gene TRBJ2-3, with D hard to call. The CDR3 has 16 amino acids. V was pared by 0 bases and J by 2 bases, with 12 bases between. CDR1 and CDR2 from the germline V gene are MNHEY and SMNVEV (reference sequence). The CDR3 nucleotides are TGTGCCAGCAGTTTATCGGCTAACCTTTTCACAGATACGCAGTATTTT. The encoded protein is CASSLSANLFTDTQYF.

V usage is TRBV7-2 and J usage is TRBJ2-3; D is possibly TRBD2 (5 bases). CDR1 and CDR2 from the germline V gene are SGHTA and FQGNSA. Trimming removed 5 bases from V and 6 bases from J, with 27 bases in between. The CDR3 runs to 18 residues. Here the CDR3 reads CASSSRPPIKGEIDTQYF. CDR3 bases: TGTGCCAGCAGCAGCCGCCCCCCGATTAAGGGAGAAATCGATACGCAGTATTTT.

The rearrangement links TRBV10-3 to TRBJ2-1, with D possibly called TRBD1 or TRBD2 (5 bases each). Looked up from germline, CDR1 is ENHRY and CDR2 is SYGVKD. V lost 4 bases and J 2 bases, leaving 18 bases between the germline ends. The CDR3 is 17 amino acids. Here the CDR3 DNA reads TGTGCCATCAGTGGGCAGGGAAACGGGGCTACCTACAATGAGCAGTTCTTC. This gives the protein CAISGQGNGATYNEQFF.

To note about this clone: Other DNA sequences in the same sample also yield this CDR3. V is TRBV7-9 and J is TRBJ2-7; 7 nucleotides align to TRBD1. The CDR3 has 14 residues. Trimming at V came to 3 bases and at J to 2 bases, leaving 4 bases not matched to a gene. In germline, CDR1 is SEHNR, CDR2 FQNEAQ (reference sequence). CDR3 DNA sequence: TGTGCCAGCAGCTTGCAGGGGGTTACCTACGAGCAGTACTTC. It yields the protein CASSLQGVTYEQYF.

The sample holds a few counts of this clone. The J gene is TRBJ1-2, the V gene TRBV7-8; D uncertain. Per the germline V gene, CDR1 is SGHVS and CDR2 is FQNEAQ. V was trimmed by 3 bases and J by 7 bases, leaving 12 bases between them. This CDR3 spans 13 amino acids. This chain's CDR3 is CASSLRDVGGYTF. As DNA, the CDR3 is TGTGCCAGCAGCTTGAGAGACGTAGGTGGCTACACCTTC.

This clone was counted only a few times. This CDR3 reads CASSIGATNSYEQYF. CDR3 sequence (DNA): TGTGCCAGTAGTATCGGCGCAACGAACTCCTACGAGCAGTACTTC. The chain links TRBV19 to TRBJ2-7; no reliable D call. Germline-derived CDR1 and CDR2 are LNHDA and SQIVND (reference sequence). V lost 3 bases, J lost 0 bases, and 12 bases lay in between. This CDR3 contains 15 residues.

This clone came up a few times. This chain connects TRBV28 to TRBJ1-2; D possibly corresponds to TRBD1 (6 bases). Per the germline V gene, CDR1 is MDHEN and CDR2 is SYDVKM. Deletions cut 6 bases from V and 2 bases from J, with 10 bases between. The CDR3 is 13 amino acids. CDR3 DNA: TGTGCCAGCAGCGGGACACACAACTATGGCTACACCTTC. This gives the protein CASSGTHNYGYTF.

This clone was seen a few times. The chain uses TRBV10-2 and TRBJ2-7, with 10 bases aligning to TRBD1. Germline V gene lookup returns CDR1 WSHSY and CDR2 SAAADI. The CDR3 length is 13 residues. Trimming cost V 1 base and J 6 bases; bases outside gene matches: 0. CDR3 nucleotide sequence: TGCGCCAGCAGTGAGTGGACAGGGGGCGAGCAGTACTTC. Protein sequence: CASSEWTGGEQYF.

The chain is built from TRBV10-3 and TRBJ1-2; D not certain. V was shortened by 6 bases and J by 4 bases, with 12 bases between the two germline ends. CDR1 and CDR2 (germline): ENHRY, SYGVKD. The CDR3 consists of 13 residues. CDR3 protein: CAIRAFSSYGYTF. The CDR3 DNA reads TGTGCCATCAGAGCCTTCAGCTCCTATGGCTACACCTTC.

This clone was detected a few times. The chain combines TRBV9 with TRBJ2-3; 9 bases are a match to TRBD1. The V gene end was trimmed by 0 bases and the J gene end by 4 bases; junction bases not matched to a gene: 6. Germline CDR1 and CDR2: SGDLS and YYNGEE. The CDR3 totals 16 residues. CDR3 sequence (DNA): TGTGCCAGCAGCGTAGCAGGGACAGGGAGGTCAGATACGCAGTATTTT. Translating it yields CASSVAGTGRSDTQYF.

This chain joins TRBV27 and TRBJ2-7; possibly TRBD2 for D (6 bases). Germline V gene lookup returns CDR1 MNHEY and CDR2 SMNVEV (reference sequence). The CDR3 covers 17 residues. Trimming removed 2 bases from V and 0 bases from J, with 17 bases in between. The CDR3 nucleotides are TGTGCCAGCAGTTTAAAGTCCGGGACTTCGAGCTCCTACGAGCAGTACTTC. It yields the protein CASSLKSGTSSSYEQYF.

CDR3 nucleotide sequence: TGTGCCAGCAGTTCCCCTAGCTTAGGGGGCATGGGCTACACCTTC. It specifies CASSSPSLGGMGYTF. V usage is TRBV27 and J usage is TRBJ1-2; 7 positions match TRBD1. The trim removed 4 bases at V and 8 bases at J, leaving 13 bases unmatched. The CDR3 extends over 15 amino acids. CDR1 is MNHEY and CDR2 is SMNVEV in the germline V gene (reference sequence).

The chain uses TRBV6-5 and TRBJ2-7; 9 bases are shared with TRBD1. The V gene end was trimmed by 6 bases and the J gene end by 7 bases; junction bases not matched to a gene: 13. Germline V CDR1 and CDR2: MNHEY, SVGAGI. This CDR3 has 15 residues. The CDR3 region has the DNA TGTGCCAGCAGAAGGGGGACAGGGCCTGCGTGGGAGCAGTACTTC. This translates into CASRRGTGPAWEQYF.

The chain is built from TRBV14 and TRBJ2-3; D uncertain. Germline V lookup: CDR1 SGHDN, CDR2 FVKESK. The CDR3 is 13 amino acids. V was trimmed by 4 bases and J by 0 bases, leaving 5 bases between them. Written as DNA, the CDR3 is TGTGCCAGCAGCCCGATAAGCACAGATACGCAGTATTTT. Translated: CASSPISTDTQYF.

The chain joins TRBV4-2 to TRBJ1-1; perhaps TRBD1 as D (5 bases). The V end lost 1 base, the J end lost 0 bases, and 12 bases lay between the germline ends. This CDR3 has 16 amino acids. Germline CDR1 reads LGHNA; CDR2 reads YNFKEQ. The CDR3 loop is CASSQGGRSMNTEAFF. CDR3 nucleotide sequence: TGTGCCAGCAGCCAAGGGGGCAGGTCGATGAACACTGAAGCTTTCTTT.

The V and J genes are TRBV5-1 and TRBJ1-6; no clear D gene. This CDR3 is built from 15 residues. Per germline, CDR1 SGHRS and CDR2 YFSETQ. Deletions cut 0 bases from V and 4 bases from J, with 8 bases between. The CDR3 loop is CASSLEGVYNSPLHF. The CDR3 nucleotides read TGCGCCAGCAGCTTGGAAGGAGTATATAATTCACCCCTCCACTTT.

This clone was counted between two and nine times. The rearrangement uses TRBV7-2 and TRBJ1-2; D is perhaps TRBD1 (5 bases). The CDR3 has 14 residues. Looked up from germline, CDR1 is SGHTA and CDR2 is FQGNSA. V was shortened by 1 base and J by 3 bases, with 9 bases between the two germline ends. The CDR3 spells CASSLETDYYGYTF. In nucleotides, the CDR3 is TGTGCCAGCAGCTTAGAGACAGACTACTATGGCTACACCTTC.

A few counts support this clone. The chain joins TRBV5-1 to TRBJ1-4; no reliable D call. Trimming cost V 0 bases and J 0 bases, with 9 bases left between them. The CDR3 has 16 residues. The germline gives CDR1 SGHRS, CDR2 YFSETQ. This CDR3 is CASSLGASATNEKLFF. The CDR3 DNA follows: TGCGCCAGCAGCTTGGGGGCGTCTGCAACTAATGAAAAACTGTTTTTT.

This clone occurred a few times. Additional DNA sequences in this sample encode the identical CDR3. The CDR3: CASSLGQDYGYTF. The CDR3 region has the DNA TGCGCCAGCAGCCTGGGACAGGACTATGGCTACACCTTC. The chain joins TRBV5-1 to TRBJ1-2; 8 nucleotides agree with TRBD1. V lost 4 bases and J lost 3; bases outside the gene matches: 2. This CDR3 region has 13 residues. Germline V CDR1 and CDR2: SGHRS, YFSETQ. The variable domain in full, with the rest retrieved from reference TRBV5-1 and TRBJ1-2, is KAGVTQTPRYLIKTRGQQVTLSCSPISGHRSVSWYQQTPGQGLQFLFEYFSETQRNKGNFPGRFSGRQFSNSRSEMNVSTLELGDSALYLCASSLGQDYGYTFGSGTRLTVV.

This clone was counted between two and nine times. The rearrangement links TRBV2 to TRBJ1-5, with unresolved D. The CDR3 has 15 amino acids. Germline assignment: CDR1 SNHLY and CDR2 FYNNEI. Trimming removed 3 bases at V and 4 bases at J, with 13 bases between. The CDR3: CASSEEGRSNQPQHF. The CDR3 bases are TGTGCCAGCAGTGAGGAGGGCAGATCAAATCAGCCCCAGCATTTT.

This chain joins TRBV7-2 and TRBJ1-1, with 8 bases matching TRBD1. Germline trimming cut 3 bases from V and 7 bases from J; bases unmatched to any gene: 7. The CDR3 extends over 14 amino acids. Germline lookup yields CDR1 SGHTA and CDR2 FQGNSA. CDR3 protein: CASSLVGTGNEAFF. For the CDR3, the DNA is TGTGCCAGCAGCTTGGTTGGGACAGGCAATGAAGCTTTCTTT.

The chain combines TRBV29-1 with TRBJ2-5; 8 bases map to TRBD1. The CDR3 runs to 13 residues. With V trimmed by 5 bases and J by 2 bases, 4 bases remained unmatched. The germline gives CDR1 SQVTM, CDR2 ANQGSEA. CDR3 amino acids: CSVPNRGQETQYF. As DNA, the CDR3 is TGCAGCGTTCCAAACAGGGGGCAAGAGACCCAGTACTTC.

In regard to this clone: Other nucleotide sequences from this sample produce the same CDR3. DNA for the CDR3: TGTGCCAGCTCACCGGGCGTCTACGAGCAGTACTTC. Protein product: CASSPGVYEQYF. The chain combines TRBV18 with TRBJ2-7, with D unclear. CDR3 length: 12 amino acids. Deletions cut 3 bases from V and 3 bases from J, with 6 bases between. CDR1 is KGHSH and CDR2 is LQKENI in the germline V gene.